The 9 T cell receptor beta chains reported below all come from one sample, sequenced in a study of cytomegalovirus exposure and HLA in healthy donors. PCR used 60 Vbeta primers and 13 Jbeta primers. Assay: immunoSEQ multiplex PCR; the TCRdb copy retains only in-frame clones and omits some. The sample has roughly 150,000 clones; almost 80% are singletons. Sequencing input: PBMCs. Receptors were obtained from a male donor in good health and CMV-seronegative.

The CDR3 loop is CASSIDHYSNQPQHF. The CDR3 bases are TGTGCCAGTAGTATAGACCACTATAGCAATCAGCCCCAGCATTTT. The V gene is TRBV19, the J gene TRBJ1-5; no clear D. CDR1 LNHDA and CDR2 SQIVND come from the germline V gene (reference sequence). This CDR3 is built from 15 residues. The V and J ends lost 0 bases and 0 bases respectively, with 6 bases between them.

This clone was seen more than once but under ten times. The rearrangement links TRBV5-4 to TRBJ1-1, with TRBD1 identical over 9 bases. With 7 bases clipped from V and 10 bases from J, the junction kept 11 bases outside the gene matches. There are 13 residues in the CDR3. Germline CDR1 SGHNT, CDR2 YYREEE (reference sequence). CDR3: CASGVDRGARAFF. CDR3 in DNA: TGTGCCAGCGGCGTTGACAGGGGGGCTAGAGCTTTCTTT. The whole variable domain, filled in from reference TRBV5-4 and TRBJ1-1, reads ETGVTQSPTHLIKTRGQQVTLRCSSQSGHNTVSWYQQALGQGPQFIFQYYREEENGRGNFPPRFSGLQFPNYSSELNVNALELDDSALYLCASGVDRGARAFFGQGTRLTVV.

CDR3 DNA sequence: TGTGCCAGCAGCTATCCCACAGGGTTTGAGCAGTTCTTC. Translation gives CASSYPTGFEQFF. The chain joins TRBV21-1 to TRBJ2-1; the D call in the table, TRBD1, was not verified against the DNA. TRBV21-1 is a listed pseudogene. The CDR3 extends over 13 amino acids.

The genes are TRBV5-5 and TRBJ2-7, with a weak D call TRBD2 (5 bases). Trimming shortened V by 4 bases and J by 2 bases, and 13 bases separated the two germline ends. Germline CDR1 is SGHKS and CDR2 is YYEKEE (reference sequence). The CDR3 length is 14 residues. In DNA, the CDR3 is TGTGCCAGCAGCCCTTCGGGAAACCCCTACGAGCAGTACTTC. Protein: CASSPSGNPYEQYF. Complete variable domain (other parts from reference TRBV5-5 and TRBJ2-7): DAGVTQSPTHLIKTRGQQVTLRCSPISGHKSVSWYQQVLGQGPQFIFQYYEKEERGRGNFPDRFSARQFPNYSSELNVNALLLGDSALYLCASSPSGNPYEQYFGPGTRLTVT.

This chain uses TRBV7-2 with TRBJ2-7; 14 positions match TRBD2. V lost 1 base and J lost 2; bases outside the gene matches: 1. The CDR3 loop spans 16 amino acids. The germline gives CDR1 SGHTA, CDR2 FQGNSA. This chain's CDR3 is CASSLGLAGGAYEQYF. CDR3 in DNA: TGTGCCAGCAGCTTAGGACTAGCGGGAGGGGCCTACGAGCAGTACTTC. Together with reference TRBV7-2 and TRBJ2-7, the CDR3 gives the full variable domain: GAGVSQSPSNKVTEKGKDVELRCDPISGHTALYWYRQSLGQGLEFLIYFQGNSAPDKSGLPSDRFSAERTGGSVSTLTIQRTQQEDSAVYLCASSLGLAGGAYEQYFGPGTRLTVT.

The chain recombines TRBV9 with TRBJ2-5; possible D gene TRBD2, 6 bases. The J call may be mistaken, given a closer DNA end match to TRBJ2-7. There are 15 residues in the CDR3. CDR1 and CDR2 (germline): SGDLS, YYNGEE. CDR3 loop: CASSVGIREYNEQYF. Here the CDR3 DNA reads TGTGCCAGCAGCGTAGGGATCCGGGAGTACAACGAGCAGTACTTC.

The chain combines TRBV7-2 with TRBJ2-5; D possibly corresponds to TRBD1 (6 bases). V was clipped by 2 bases and J by 5 bases, with 12 bases between them. Germline-derived CDR1 and CDR2 are SGHTA and FQGNSA. This CDR3 is built from 14 residues. The CDR3 reads CASSLTGPGETQYF. In DNA form, the CDR3 reads TGTGCCAGCAGCTTAACAGGGCCCGGGGAGACCCAGTACTTC.

The chain joins TRBV10-3 to TRBJ2-7; TRBD1 might be the D (6 bases). Trimming left V 0 bases short and J 1 base short, with 22 bases between. CDR3 size: 19 residues. Germline values: CDR1 ENHRY, CDR2 SYGVKD. The CDR3 DNA follows: TGTGCCATCAGTGAGTCGATGAATCCGGGACAACCAAATTCCTACGAGCAGTACTTC. Translating it yields CAISESMNPGQPNSYEQYF.

The chain employs TRBV11-2 and TRBJ2-7; TRBD1 matches 7 bases. There are 13 residues in the CDR3. The germline V gene has CDR1 SGHAT and CDR2 FQNNGV. V lost 7 bases and J lost 4; bases outside the gene matches: 7. CDR3 loop: CASTSGQIYEQYF. CDR3 sequence (DNA): TGTGCCAGCACCTCGGGACAGATTTACGAGCAGTACTTC.